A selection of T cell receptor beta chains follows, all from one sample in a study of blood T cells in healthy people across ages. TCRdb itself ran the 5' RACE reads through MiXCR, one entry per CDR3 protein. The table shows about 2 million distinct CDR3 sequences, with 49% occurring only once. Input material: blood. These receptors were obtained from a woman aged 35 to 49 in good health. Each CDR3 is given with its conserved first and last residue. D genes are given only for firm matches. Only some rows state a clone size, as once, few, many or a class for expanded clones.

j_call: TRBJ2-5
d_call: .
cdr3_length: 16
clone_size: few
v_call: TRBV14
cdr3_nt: TGTGCCAGCAGCCTCGGTACCGGGACGTCCAGGGAGACCCAGTACTTC
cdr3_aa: CASSLGTGTSRETQYF

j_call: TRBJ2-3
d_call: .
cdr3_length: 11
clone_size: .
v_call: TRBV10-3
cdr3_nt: TGTGCCATCAGTGATGGAGATACGCAGTATTTT
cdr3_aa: CAISDGDTQYF

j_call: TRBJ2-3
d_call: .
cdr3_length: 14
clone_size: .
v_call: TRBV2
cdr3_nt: TGTGCCACCACCAGGGGTTTCCGCACAGATACGCAGTATTTT
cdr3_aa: CATTRGFRTDTQYF

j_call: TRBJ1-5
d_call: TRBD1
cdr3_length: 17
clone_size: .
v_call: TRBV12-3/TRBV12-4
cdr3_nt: TGTGCCAGCAGTTCCTCCGGGACAGGGGCTCTCGATCAGCCCCAGCATTTT
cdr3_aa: CASSSSGTGALDQPQHF

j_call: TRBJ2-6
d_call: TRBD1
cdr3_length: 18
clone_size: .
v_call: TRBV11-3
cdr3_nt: TGTGCCAGCAGTTCAACAGGGACAGGGTTATCTGGGGCCAACGTCCTGACTTTC
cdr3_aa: CASSSTGTGLSGANVLTF

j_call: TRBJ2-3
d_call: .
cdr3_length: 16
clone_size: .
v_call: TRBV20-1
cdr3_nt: TGCAGTGCTAGTATACTCCCCCAGGGGAGGTATGATACGCAGTATTTT
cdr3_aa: CSASILPQGRYDTQYF

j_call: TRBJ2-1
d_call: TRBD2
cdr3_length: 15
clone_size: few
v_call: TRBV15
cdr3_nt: TGTGCCACCAGCAGAGAAGGGACTAGGCCAAAGAAGAAGTTCTTC
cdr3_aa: CATSREGTRPKKKFF

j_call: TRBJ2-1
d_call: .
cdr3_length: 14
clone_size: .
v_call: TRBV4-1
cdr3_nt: TGCGCCAGCAGCCAAGGCTGGGGCCCAGAGACCCAGTTCTTC
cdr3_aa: CASSQGWGPETQFF

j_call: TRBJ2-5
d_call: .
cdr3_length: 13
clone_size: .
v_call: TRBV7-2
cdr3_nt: TGTGCCAGCAGCTTTTCGAACCAAGAGACCCAGTACTTC
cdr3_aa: CASSFSNQETQYF

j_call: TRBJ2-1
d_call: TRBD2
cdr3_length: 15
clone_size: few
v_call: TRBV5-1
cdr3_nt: TGCCCCCGATTTGGGCCGGGGGGGCCTTACAATGAGCAGTTCTTC
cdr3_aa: CPRFGPGGPYNEQFF

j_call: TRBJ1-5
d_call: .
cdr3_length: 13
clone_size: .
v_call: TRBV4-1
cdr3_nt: TGCGCCAGCAGCCAAGTAGGTTATCAGCCCCAGCATTTT
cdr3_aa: CASSQVGYQPQHF

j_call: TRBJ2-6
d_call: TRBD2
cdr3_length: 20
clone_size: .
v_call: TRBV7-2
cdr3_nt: TGTGCCAGCAGCTTAGTTTTGGGACTAGCGGGGGGCTCTGGGGCCAACGTCCTGACTTTC
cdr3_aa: CASSLVLGLAGGSGANVLTF

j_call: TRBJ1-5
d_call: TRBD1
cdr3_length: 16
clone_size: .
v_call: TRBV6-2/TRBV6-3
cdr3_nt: TGTGCCAGCAGCCCTCACGGGGACAGGGGGAATCAGCCCCAGCATTTT
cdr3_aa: CASSPHGDRGNQPQHF

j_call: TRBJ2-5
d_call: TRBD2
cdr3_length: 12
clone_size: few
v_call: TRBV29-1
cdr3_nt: TGCAGCGGTGGCGGGGGGGCCCAGACCCAGTACTTC
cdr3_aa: CSGGGGAQTQYF

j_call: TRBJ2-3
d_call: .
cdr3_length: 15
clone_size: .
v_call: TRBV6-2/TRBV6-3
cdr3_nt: TGTGCCAGCAGTTACTCGAAACAGCGGACAGATACGCAGTATTTT
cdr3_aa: CASSYSKQRTDTQYF

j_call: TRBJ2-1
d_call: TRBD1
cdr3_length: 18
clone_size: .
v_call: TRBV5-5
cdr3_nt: TGTGCCAGCAGCTTAGACTTGCTGGACAGGGTGATTTACAATGAGCAGTTCTTC
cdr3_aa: CASSLDLLDRVIYNEQFF

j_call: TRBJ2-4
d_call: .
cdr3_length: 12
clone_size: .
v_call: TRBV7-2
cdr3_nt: TGTGCCAGCGGACACAGCAAAAACATTCAGTACTTC
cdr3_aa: CASGHSKNIQYF

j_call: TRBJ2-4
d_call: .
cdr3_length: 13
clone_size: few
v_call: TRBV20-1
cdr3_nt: TGCAGTGCTAGGGGGGTGGGTGGAAACATTCAGTACTTC
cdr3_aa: CSARGVGGNIQYF

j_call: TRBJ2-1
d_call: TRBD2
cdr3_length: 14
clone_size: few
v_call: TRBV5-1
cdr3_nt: TGCGCCAGCAGAGAAGCGGGGATCTACAATGAGCAGTTCTTC
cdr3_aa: CASREAGIYNEQFF

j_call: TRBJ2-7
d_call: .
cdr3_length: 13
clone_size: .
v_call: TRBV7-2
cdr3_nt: TGTGCCAGCAGCCCCGGGGGAGTAAAAGAGCAGTACTTC
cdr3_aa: CASSPGGVKEQYF

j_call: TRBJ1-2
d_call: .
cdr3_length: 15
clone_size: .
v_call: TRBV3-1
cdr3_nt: TGTGCCAGCAGCCCCAGCGGGGGGCCGAGCTATGGCTACACCTTC
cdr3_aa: CASSPSGGPSYGYTF

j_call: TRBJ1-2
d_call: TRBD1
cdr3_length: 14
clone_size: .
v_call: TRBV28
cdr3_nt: TGTGCCAGCAGTCCACGACAGGGGGTTTATGGCTACACCTTC
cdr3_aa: CASSPRQGVYGYTF

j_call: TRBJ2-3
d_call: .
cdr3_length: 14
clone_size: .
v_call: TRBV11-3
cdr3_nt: TGTGCCAGCAGCCCTCTGGGGGGTTCAGATACGCAGTATTTT
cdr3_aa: CASSPLGGSDTQYF

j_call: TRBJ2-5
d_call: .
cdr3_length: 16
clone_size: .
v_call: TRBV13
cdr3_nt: TGTGCCAGCAGCCCTGTGTCGGGGGGACATCGGGAGACCCAGTACTTC
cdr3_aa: CASSPVSGGHRETQYF

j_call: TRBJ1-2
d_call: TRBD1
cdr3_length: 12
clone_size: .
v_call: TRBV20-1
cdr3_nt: TGCAGTGCTGGACAGGGGGCTGGTGGCTACACCTTC
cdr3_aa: CSAGQGAGGYTF

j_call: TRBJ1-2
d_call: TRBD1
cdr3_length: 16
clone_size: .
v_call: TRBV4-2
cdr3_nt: TGTGCCAGCAGCCAAGATGGCCGGGACAGGGGCTATGGCTACACCTTC
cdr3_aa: CASSQDGRDRGYGYTF

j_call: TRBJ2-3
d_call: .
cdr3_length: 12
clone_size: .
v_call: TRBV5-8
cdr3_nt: TGTGCCAGCAGCTTCCAGGGGTATACGCAGTATTTT
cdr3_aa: CASSFQGYTQYF

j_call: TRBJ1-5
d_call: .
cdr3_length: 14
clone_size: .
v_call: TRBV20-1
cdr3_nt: TGCAGTGCTAGAGCCCCGACAGGTAATCAGCCCCAGCATTTT
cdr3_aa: CSARAPTGNQPQHF

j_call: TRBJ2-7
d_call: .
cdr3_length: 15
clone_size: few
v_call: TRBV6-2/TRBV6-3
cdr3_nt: TGTGCCAGCAGTTCCTATCCGGGACGGTATAACGAGCAGTACTTC
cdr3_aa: CASSSYPGRYNEQYF

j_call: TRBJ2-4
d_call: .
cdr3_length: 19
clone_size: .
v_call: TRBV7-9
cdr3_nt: TGTGCCAGCAGCTCCTCATATCCCTGGGGGGGCTATGCCAAAAACATTCAGTACTTC
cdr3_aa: CASSSSYPWGGYAKNIQYF

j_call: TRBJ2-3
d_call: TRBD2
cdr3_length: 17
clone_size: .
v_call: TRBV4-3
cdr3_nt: TGCGCCAGCAGCCAAGACGGGGCGGGGGGCCCCGGAGATACGCAGTATTTT
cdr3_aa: CASSQDGAGGPGDTQYF

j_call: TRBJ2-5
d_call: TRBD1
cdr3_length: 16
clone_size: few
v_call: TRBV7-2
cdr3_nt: TGTGCCAGCAGCTCCAGCCACAGGGGGCCCCAAGAGACCCAGTACTTC
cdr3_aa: CASSSSHRGPQETQYF

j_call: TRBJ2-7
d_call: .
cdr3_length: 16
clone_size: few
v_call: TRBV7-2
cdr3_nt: TGTGCCAGCAGCTTAGACGGGACGGGACCCCTGGACGAGCAGTACTTC
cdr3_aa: CASSLDGTGPLDEQYF

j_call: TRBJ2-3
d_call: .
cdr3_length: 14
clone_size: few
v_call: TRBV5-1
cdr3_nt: TGCGCCAGCAGCTTGAAGGGCCCTCTAGATACGCAGTATTTT
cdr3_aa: CASSLKGPLDTQYF

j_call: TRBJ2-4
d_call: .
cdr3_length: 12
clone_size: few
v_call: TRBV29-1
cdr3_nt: TGCAGCGTTGAAATAGCCAAAAACATTCAGTACTTC
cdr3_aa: CSVEIAKNIQYF

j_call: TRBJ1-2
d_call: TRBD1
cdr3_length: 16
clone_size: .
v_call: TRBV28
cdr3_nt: TGTGCCAGCAGTTCTCGTGTGAGGACAGGGAATTCAGGCTACACCTTC
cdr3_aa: CASSSRVRTGNSGYTF

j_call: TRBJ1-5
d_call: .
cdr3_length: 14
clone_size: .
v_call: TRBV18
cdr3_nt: TGTGCCAGCTCAGAACAGGGCAGCAATCGGCCCCAGCATTTT
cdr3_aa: CASSEQGSNRPQHF

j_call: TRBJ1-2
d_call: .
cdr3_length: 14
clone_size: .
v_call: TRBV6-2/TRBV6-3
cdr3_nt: TGTGCCAGCAGCTGGGAGACGGTCCTTTATGGCTACACCTTC
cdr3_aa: CASSWETVLYGYTF

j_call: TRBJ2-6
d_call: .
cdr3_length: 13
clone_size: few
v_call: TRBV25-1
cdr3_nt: TGTGCCAGCAAAGGACCCGGGGCCAACGTCCTGACTTTC
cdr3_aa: CASKGPGANVLTF

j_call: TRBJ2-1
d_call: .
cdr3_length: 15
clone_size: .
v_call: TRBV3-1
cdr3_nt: TGTGCCAGCAGCCAGTTACACACAGGAGACAATGAGCAGTTCTTC
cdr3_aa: CASSQLHTGDNEQFF

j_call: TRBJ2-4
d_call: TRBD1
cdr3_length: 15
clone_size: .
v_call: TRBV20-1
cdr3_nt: TGCAGTGCTAGATACAGGGGGCATGACAAAAACATTCAGTACTTC
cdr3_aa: CSARYRGHDKNIQYF

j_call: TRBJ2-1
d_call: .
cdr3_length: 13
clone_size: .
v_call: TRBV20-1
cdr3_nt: TGCAGTGCTAGATCGGCAGACTACAATGAGCAGTTCTTC
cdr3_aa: CSARSADYNEQFF

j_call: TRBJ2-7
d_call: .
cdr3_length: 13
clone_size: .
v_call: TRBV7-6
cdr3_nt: TGTGCCAGCACTTCGGGCAGGGGGAGGGAGCAGTACTTC
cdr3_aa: CASTSGRGREQYF

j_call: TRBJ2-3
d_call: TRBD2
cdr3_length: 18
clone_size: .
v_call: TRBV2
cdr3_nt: TGTGCCAGCAACCCTAGCGGGGGAACACTACTGAGCACAGATACGCAGTATTTT
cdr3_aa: CASNPSGGTLLSTDTQYF

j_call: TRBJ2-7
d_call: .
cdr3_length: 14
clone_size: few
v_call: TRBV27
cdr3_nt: TGTGCCAGCCACAGCTTTGGGGGCTCCTACGAGCAGTACTTC
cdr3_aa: CASHSFGGSYEQYF

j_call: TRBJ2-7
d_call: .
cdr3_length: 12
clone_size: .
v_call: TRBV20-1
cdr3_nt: TGCAGGGCTAGAGATGGTTCGGAGGAGCAGTACTTC
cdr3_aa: CRARDGSEEQYF

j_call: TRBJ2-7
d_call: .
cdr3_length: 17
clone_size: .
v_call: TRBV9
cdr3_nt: TGTGCCAGCAGCGTAGACTCGGGGGAAGGGATTCTCTACGAGCAGTACTTC
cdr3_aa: CASSVDSGEGILYEQYF

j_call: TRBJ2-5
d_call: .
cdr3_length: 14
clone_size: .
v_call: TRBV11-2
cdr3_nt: TGTGCCAGCAGCGGGGCAGGTCGGGGAGAGACCCAGTACTTC
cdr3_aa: CASSGAGRGETQYF

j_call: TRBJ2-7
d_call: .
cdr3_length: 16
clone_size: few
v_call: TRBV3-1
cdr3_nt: TGTGCCAGCAGCCCTACTTCAGGGGGGAGCTCCTACGAGCAGTACTTC
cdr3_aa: CASSPTSGGSSYEQYF

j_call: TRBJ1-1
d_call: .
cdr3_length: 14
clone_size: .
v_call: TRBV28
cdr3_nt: TGTGCCAGCAGTTTTCCCTCGGGGAGACGGGAAGCTTTCTTT
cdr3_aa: CASSFPSGRREAFF

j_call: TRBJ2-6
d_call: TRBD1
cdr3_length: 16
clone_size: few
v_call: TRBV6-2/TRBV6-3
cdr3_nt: TGTGCCAGCAGTGTCCAGGGGGCGCCTGGGGCCAACGTCCTGACTTTC
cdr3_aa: CASSVQGAPGANVLTF

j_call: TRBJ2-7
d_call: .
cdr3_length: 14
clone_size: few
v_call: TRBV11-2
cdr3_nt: TGTGCCAGCAGCTTAGGACGCTTCTCCTACGAGCAGTACTTC
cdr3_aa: CASSLGRFSYEQYF

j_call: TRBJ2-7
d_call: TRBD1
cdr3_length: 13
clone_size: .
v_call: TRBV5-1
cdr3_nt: TGCGCCAGCAGCTTGGAGGGACAGAGCGAGCAGTACTTC
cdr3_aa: CASSLEGQSEQYF

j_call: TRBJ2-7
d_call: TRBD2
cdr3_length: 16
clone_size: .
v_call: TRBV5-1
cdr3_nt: TGCGCCAGCAGCTCTTTAGCGGGGGCGACCTCCTACGAGCAGTACTTC
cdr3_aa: CASSSLAGATSYEQYF

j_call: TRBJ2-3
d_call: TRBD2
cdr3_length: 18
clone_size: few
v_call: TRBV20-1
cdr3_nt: TGCAGTGCTAGAGATACGAAAAGCGGGGGGACCCGCGGGGATACGCAGTATTTT
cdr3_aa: CSARDTKSGGTRGDTQYF

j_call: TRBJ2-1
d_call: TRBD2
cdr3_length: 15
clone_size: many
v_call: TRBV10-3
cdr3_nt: TGTGCCATCAGTCCTAGCGGGGGGGCCAGGGATGAGCAGTTCTTC
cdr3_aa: CAISPSGGARDEQFF

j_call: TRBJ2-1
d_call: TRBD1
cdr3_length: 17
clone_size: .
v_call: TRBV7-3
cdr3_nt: TGTGCCAGCAGCTTAGCCGCCTACGACAGGGGGCTCTATGAGCAGTTCTTC
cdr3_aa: CASSLAAYDRGLYEQFF

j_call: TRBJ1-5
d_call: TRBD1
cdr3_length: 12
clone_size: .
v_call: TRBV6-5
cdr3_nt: TGTGCCAGCACAACCACAGGGGAGCCCCAGCATTTT
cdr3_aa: CASTTTGEPQHF

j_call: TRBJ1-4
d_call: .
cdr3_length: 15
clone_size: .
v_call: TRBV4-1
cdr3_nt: TGCGCCAGCAGCCAATACCCCGAGGGGAGAGGAAAACTGTTTTTT
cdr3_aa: CASSQYPEGRGKLFF

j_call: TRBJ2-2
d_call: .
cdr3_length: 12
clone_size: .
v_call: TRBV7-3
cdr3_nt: TGTGCCAGCATCAGCAACACCGGGGAGCTGTTTTTT
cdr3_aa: CASISNTGELFF